These T cell receptor beta chains were read from a single sample in a study of technical replicates of blood from several donors. Libraries were prepared by immunoSEQ multiplex PCR; TCRdb keeps only in-frame clonotypes and omits some of them. Among fewer than 100,000 clones listed, approximately 96% were seen once. Specimen: T cells isolated from PBMCs. These receptors were taken from a human donor in good health. Each CDR3 is given with its conserved first and last residue.

>TRBV2|TRBJ2-3
CASSLYRTDTQYF
>TRBV7-8|TRBJ1-5
CASSLARVNNQPQHF
>TRBV28|TRBJ2-3
CASSTGQGRITDTQYF
>TRBV4-1|TRBJ2-5
CASSQGEGSGQETQYF
>TRBV5-1|TRBJ2-7
CASTPGGSPNEQYF
>TRBV28|TRBJ2-1
CAHSGRGGDEQFF
>TRBV5-1|TRBJ1-2
CASSLEVGQASGYTF
>TRBV28|TRBJ2-7
CASSPVLVTEQYF
>TRBV4-1|TRBJ2-3
CASSQGVRTSGRAGIHF
>TRBV19|TRBJ1-2
CASSIEGGRGSGYTF
>TRBV6-6|TRBJ2-1
CASSYSGTSGDNEQFF
>TRBV9|TRBJ1-2
CASSVTLAPGGYTF
>TRBV2|TRBJ1-5
CASSVWQGSNQPQHF
>TRBV5-6|TRBJ2-1
CASSLGMSGVNEQFF
>TRBV5-1|TRBJ2-1
CASSLEAGRYNEQFF
>TRBV2|TRBJ1-5
CASSPGQGGLQPQHF
>TRBV28|TRBJ2-1
CASSQTSGRVGYGNEQFF
>TRBV5-1|TRBJ1-1
CASQPRGGTEAFF
>TRBV5-1|TRBJ2-7
CASSLGVLSYEQYF
>TRBV9|TRBJ1-2
CASSHMDRGDYGYTF
>TRBV30|TRBJ2-7
CAWIPGTATYEQYF
>TRBV5-1|TRBJ2-3
CASRLAGDLTDTQYF
>TRBV11-2|TRBJ1-2
CASSLSGGEIGYTF
>TRBV19|TRBJ2-7
CASSIGSHEQYF
>TRBV5-1|TRBJ1-1
CASSLTGLNTEAFF
>TRBV6-1|TRBJ1-2
CASSEALGTGGRGYTF
>TRBV13|TRBJ1-5
CASSRGPGQPQHF
>TRBV5-1|TRBJ2-7
CASRGTASSYEQYF
>TRBV6-5|TRBJ2-7
CASSTGDGVYEQYF
>TRBV5-1|TRBJ2-5
CASSLVTSGGSYQETQYF
>TRBV5-1|TRBJ2-1
CASSSGLADYNEQFF
>TRBV29-1|TRBJ2-5
CSVWTSGGYRETQYF
>TRBV7-9|TRBJ1-1
CASSFWGENTEAFF
>TRBV5-1|TRBJ1-1
CASSLGRGDRMNTEAFF
>TRBV2|TRBJ2-7
CASSFVRDEQYF
>TRBV7-3|TRBJ2-7
CASSLTGTGASREQYF
>TRBV28|TRBJ2-3
CASSSGQSTDTQYF
>TRBV4-1|TRBJ2-7
CASSLSGRIYEQYF
>TRBV7-9|TRBJ1-1
CASSSVPAREAFF
>TRBV20-1|TRBJ2-1
CSAGGYNEQFF
>TRBV7-6|TRBJ1-3
CASSSYGTGVGNTIYF
>TRBV5-1|TRBJ2-2
CASSWVAGSTGELFF
>TRBV30|TRBJ1-2
CAWSRGQNYGYTF
>TRBV28|TRBJ1-1
CASSLLPGMNTEAFF
>TRBV27|TRBJ2-7
CASSNSGEQYF
>TRBV9|TRBJ2-1
CASSDTSGRHEQFF
>TRBV5-4|TRBJ2-3
CASSNPAGGPTDTQYF
>TRBV2|TRBJ2-7
CASSGGQVPYEQYF
>TRBV4-1|TRBJ2-3
CASSNLGTRDRTDTQYF
>TRBV29-1|TRBJ2-1
CSVGGQREVDEQFF
>TRBV6-5|TRBJ1-1
CASSYRTGTAFF
>TRBV6-5|TRBJ2-5
CASSLAREHGETQYF
>TRBV6-5|TRBJ1-1
CAGSVQGEWNTEAFF
>TRBV4-2|TRBJ2-1
CASSVTLATAGTINEQFF
>TRBV4-1|TRBJ1-4
CASSQGEDEAARGEKLFF